This T cell receptor beta chain was identified during a study of OX40 agonist ivuxolimab in advanced cancers. Study in general: In this cohort, patients received ivuxolimab, an agonistic anti-OX40 (CD134) antibody.

Profiling relied on immunoSEQ multiplex PCR, and the TCRdb table lists in-frame clones only, not all of them. The table has over 9,500 clones, around 90% seen once. Anyone with autoimmune disease history or systemic immunosuppression was excluded. V was clipped by 5 bases and J by 3 bases, with 11 bases between them. The CDR3 covers 13 residues. Germline-derived CDR1 and CDR2 are SEHNR and FQNEAQ (reference sequence). This sequence originates from an adult with an advanced solid tumor such as melanoma, head and neck, liver or kidney cancer. The sample here was CD4+ or CD8+ T cells sorted from blood, taken in a trial of the OX40 agonist ivuxolimab. The chain employs TRBV7-9 and TRBJ2-7; D may be TRBD1 or TRBD2 (5 bases each). CDR3 residues: CASSDPGLYEQYF. DNA for the CDR3: TGTGCCAGCAGCGACCCGGGGCTCTACGAGCAGTACTTC.